This T cell receptor (beta chain) emerged from a study of blood T cells in healthy people across ages. Overall study results and limits: The study lacked donor CMV status, which possibly confounded expanded clonotype changes.

This clonotype occurred a few times. Its antigen remains unknown. A J-beta primer mix and a sample-barcoded 5' primer were used in a second PCR of roughly 7 to 12 cycles. One entry per CDR3 protein results from TCRdb running MiXCR on the 5' RACE reads. The table lists hundreds of thousands of distinct CDR3 sequences, 56% of them singletons. Germline values: CDR1 MDHEN, CDR2 SYDVKM. There are 17 residues in the CDR3. Trimming pared 2 bases from V and 0 bases from J, leaving 14 bases between. The sample was blood. This chain links TRBV28 with TRBJ2-1; D remains unclear. The receptor was derived from a man aged 35 to 55 in good health. The CDR3 protein is CASSLGRLESSYNEQFF. DNA for the CDR3: TGTGCCAGCAGTTTAGGCCGGCTGGAAAGCTCCTACAATGAGCAGTTCTTC.